The 4 T cell receptor beta chains given below trace back to one sample, sequenced in a study of CD8 T cells in ankylosing spondylitis. These TCRs are of unknown antigen specificity. MiXCR, applied by TCRdb to the 5' RACE reads, yields one record per CDR3 protein. The table records about 800,000 distinct CDR3 sequences, roughly 10% of them present only once. Whole-study results and caveats: A motif of seven or eight highly homologous TCR beta variants was seen as apparently characteristic of ankylosing spondylitis blood.

Specimen: blood, either unsorted or a sorted T cell fraction (not recorded which). The receptors derive from a male donor with ankylosing spondylitis.

This clonotype was detected only a few times. The rearrangement uses TRBV7-8 and TRBJ2-3, with 11 bases that match TRBD2. V shed 5 bases, J shed 9 bases, and the junction held 13 bases outside the gene matches. This CDR3 has 16 amino acids. Germline V gives CDR1 SGHVS, CDR2 FQNEAQ. The CDR3 bases are TGTGCCAGCAGCCATCGACTAGCGGGACTCCCTTTGACGCAGTATTTT. This gives the protein CASSHRLAGLPLTQYF.

As for this clonotype: As the CDR3 is not closed by the conserved phenylalanine or tryptophan, this likely results from a read error. Because the CDR3's place on the DNA is in doubt, the DNA is left out and the CDR3 is given as listed by TCRdb. The chain combines TRBV7-2 with TRBJ1-2; TRBD1 reflects the table's D call only, with no check against the DNA. Germline assignment: CDR1 SGHTA and CDR2 FQGNSA. The CDR3 length is 14 residues, termini included. CDR3 region: CASSLARGQGATIL.

This clonotype was counted between two and nine times. The rearrangement links TRBV11-2 to TRBJ1-2, with a tentative D call TRBD1 (5 bases). Trimming cost V 4 bases and J 5 bases, with 8 bases left between them. The CDR3 is 12 residues long. Germline loops: CDR1 SGHAT, CDR2 FQNNGV. In DNA form, the CDR3 reads TGTGCCAGCAGCTGGGACCTATATGGCTACACCTTC. It yields the protein CASSWDLYGYTF.

There are many counts of this clonotype. The gene calls are TRBV7-2 and TRBJ2-1; tentative D call: TRBD1 (6 bases). V lost 4 bases and J lost 15, with 25 bases in between. The CDR3 covers 15 residues. Germline CDR1 is SGHTA and CDR2 is FQGNSA. The CDR3 nucleotides are TGTGCCAGCAGCTCCCTCGGATGGACAGAAGAGAGTTCGTTCTTC. Its protein product is CASSSLGWTEESSFF.